This TCR beta chain is drawn from a study of shared clonotypes between healthy human individuals. Study-wide points: The study drew on few donors, limiting represented genetic and exposure-history diversity.

Comment on this clone: Antigen specificity is unknown.

Sequenced by immunoSEQ multiplex PCR; TCRdb stores in-frame clones only, minus some. The data hold over a million clones, with roughly 70% observed a single time. Negatively enriched CD4+ T cells were divided by CD45RA into naive and memory. In germline, CDR1 is LNHNV, CDR2 YYDKDF (reference sequence). CDR3 size: 13 residues. Trimming pared 0 bases from V and 4 bases from J, leaving 6 bases between. The sequence derives from a man younger than 35 in good health. The material sequenced was memory CD4+ T cells sorted from blood. Sample subset: CD45RA-negative fraction. This rearrangement joins TRBV15 to TRBJ2-5; D is unresolved. CDR3 in DNA: TGTGCCACCAGCAGAGATTTCCTAGAGACCCAGTACTTC. Its translation is CATSRDFLETQYF.